The sample holds many counts of the clone carrying this T cell receptor (beta chain). What it binds is not known. This specimen belongs to a study of T-cell reconstitution after alpha-beta-depleted transplantation in children. Study findings and constraints: Some patients owed their high day-60 TCRbeta diversity to surviving recipient T cells and thymic progenitors. After transplant, at about two months, alpha-beta T cells were reportedly derived from several hundred expanded graft clones. At the one-year point after transplant, T-cell counts and TCRbeta diversity were found to come mostly from T cells that had been newly produced.

Trimming removed 5 bases from V and 4 bases from J; junction bases left unmatched: 9. CDR1 and CDR2 (germline): SGHVS, FNYEAQ. The CDR3 has 16 residues. Preparation of the TCRbeta library involved a method that used unique molecular identifiers. TCRdb re-analysed the PCR reads in MiXCR, keeping a single row per CDR3 protein. Of fewer than 750,000 distinct CDR3 sequences listed, around 23% were seen once; the top ten hold less than 15%. The J gene is TRBJ2-1, the V gene TRBV7-6; 9 nucleotides align to TRBD2. This sequence was found in a boy less than two years old who had a stem cell transplant for acute myeloid leukemia, so the T cells may come from the graft donor. This specimen was PBMCs, mostly from graft donor cells, taken 360 days after TCRalphabeta/CD19-depleted stem cell transplant. CDR3 amino acids: CASSLLIAGAYNEQFF. The CDR3 DNA is TGTGCCAGCAGCCTCCTTATAGCGGGGGCTTACAATGAGCAGTTCTTC.